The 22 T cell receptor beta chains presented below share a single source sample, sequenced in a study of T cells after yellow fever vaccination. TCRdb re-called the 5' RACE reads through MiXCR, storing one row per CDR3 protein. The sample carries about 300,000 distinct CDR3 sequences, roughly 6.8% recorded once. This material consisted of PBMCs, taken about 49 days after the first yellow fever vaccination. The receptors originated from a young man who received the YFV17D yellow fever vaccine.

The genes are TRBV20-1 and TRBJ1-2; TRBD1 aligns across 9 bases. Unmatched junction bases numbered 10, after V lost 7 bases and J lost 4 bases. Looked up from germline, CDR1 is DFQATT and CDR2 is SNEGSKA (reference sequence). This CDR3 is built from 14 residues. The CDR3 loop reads CSDSGQGIAYGYTF. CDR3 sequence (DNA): TGCAGTGACAGCGGACAGGGGATAGCCTATGGCTACACCTTC.

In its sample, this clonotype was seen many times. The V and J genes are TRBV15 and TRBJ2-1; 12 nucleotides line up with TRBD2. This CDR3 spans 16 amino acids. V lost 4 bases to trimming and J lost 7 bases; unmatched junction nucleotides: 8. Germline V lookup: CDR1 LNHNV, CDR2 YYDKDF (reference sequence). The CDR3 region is CATSTRTSGGWNEQFF. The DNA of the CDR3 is TGTGCCACCAGCACTCGAACTAGCGGGGGGTGGAATGAGCAGTTCTTC.

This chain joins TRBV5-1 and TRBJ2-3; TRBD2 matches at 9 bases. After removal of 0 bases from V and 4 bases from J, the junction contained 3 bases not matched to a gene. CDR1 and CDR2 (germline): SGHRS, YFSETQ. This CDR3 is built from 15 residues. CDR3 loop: CASSLGRGGPDTQYF. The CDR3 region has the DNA TGCGCCAGCAGCTTGGGGCGGGGGGGTCCAGATACGCAGTATTTT.

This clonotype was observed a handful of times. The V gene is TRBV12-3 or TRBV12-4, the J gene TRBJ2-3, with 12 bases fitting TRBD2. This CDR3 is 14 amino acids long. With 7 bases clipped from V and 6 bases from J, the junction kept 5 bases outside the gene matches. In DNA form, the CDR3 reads TGTGCCAGCACCCCTAGCGGGGGGGCGGATACGCAGTATTTT. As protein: CASTPSGGADTQYF.

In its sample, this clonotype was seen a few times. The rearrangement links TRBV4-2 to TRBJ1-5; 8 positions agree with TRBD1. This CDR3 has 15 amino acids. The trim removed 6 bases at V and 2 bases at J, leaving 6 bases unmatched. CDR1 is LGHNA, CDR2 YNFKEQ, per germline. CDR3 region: CASSRTGLRNQPQHF. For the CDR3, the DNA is TGTGCCAGCAGTCGGACAGGGTTGCGCAATCAGCCCCAGCATTTT.

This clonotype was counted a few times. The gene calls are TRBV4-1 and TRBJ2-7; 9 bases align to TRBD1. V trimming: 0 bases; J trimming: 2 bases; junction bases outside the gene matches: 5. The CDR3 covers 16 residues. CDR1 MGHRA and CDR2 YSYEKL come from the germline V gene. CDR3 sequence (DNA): TGCGCCAGCAGCCAAGATCTCGGGACAGGGCCCTACGAGCAGTACTTC. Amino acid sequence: CASSQDLGTGPYEQYF.

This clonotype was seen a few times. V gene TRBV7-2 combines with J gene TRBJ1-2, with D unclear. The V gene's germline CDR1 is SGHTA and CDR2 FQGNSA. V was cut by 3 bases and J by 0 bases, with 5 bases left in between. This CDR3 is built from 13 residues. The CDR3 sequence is CASSFPANYGYTF. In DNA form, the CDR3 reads TGTGCCAGCAGCTTCCCAGCTAACTATGGCTACACCTTC. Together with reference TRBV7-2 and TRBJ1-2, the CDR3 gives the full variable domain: GAGVSQSPSNKVTEKGKDVELRCDPISGHTALYWYRQSLGQGLEFLIYFQGNSAPDKSGLPSDRFSAERTGGSVSTLTIQRTQQEDSAVYLCASSFPANYGYTFGSGTRLTVV.

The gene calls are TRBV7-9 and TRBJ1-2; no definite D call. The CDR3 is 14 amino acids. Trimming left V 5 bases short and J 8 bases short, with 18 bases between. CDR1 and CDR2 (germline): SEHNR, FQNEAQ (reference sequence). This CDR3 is CASSAGSPPGGYTF. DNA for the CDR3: TGTGCCAGCAGCGCCGGGTCTCCCCCCGGGGGCTACACCTTC.

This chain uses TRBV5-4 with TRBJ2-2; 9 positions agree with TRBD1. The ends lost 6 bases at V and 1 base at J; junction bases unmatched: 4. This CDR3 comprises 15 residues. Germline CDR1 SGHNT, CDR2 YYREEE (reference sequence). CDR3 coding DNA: TGTGCCAGCACCCCGGGACAGGGGAACACCGGGGAGCTGTTTTTT. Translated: CASTPGQGNTGELFF.

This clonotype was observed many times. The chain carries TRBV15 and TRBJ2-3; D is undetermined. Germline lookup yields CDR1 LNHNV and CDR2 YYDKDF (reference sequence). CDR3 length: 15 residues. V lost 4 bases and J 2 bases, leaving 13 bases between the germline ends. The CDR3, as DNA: TGTGCCACCAGCAACCTTGGACCGAACACAGATACGCAGTATTTT. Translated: CATSNLGPNTDTQYF. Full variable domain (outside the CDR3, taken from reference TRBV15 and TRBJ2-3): DAMVIQNPRYQVTQFGKPVTLSCSQTLNHNVMYWYQQKSSQAPKLLFHYYDKDFNNEADTPDNFQSRRPNTSFCFLDIRSPGLGDTAMYLCATSNLGPNTDTQYFGPGTRLTVL.

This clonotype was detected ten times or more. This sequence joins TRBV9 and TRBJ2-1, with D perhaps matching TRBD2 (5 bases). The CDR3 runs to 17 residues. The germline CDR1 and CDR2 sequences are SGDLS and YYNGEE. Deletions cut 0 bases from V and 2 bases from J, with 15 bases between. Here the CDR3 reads CASSVDPTERPYNEQFF. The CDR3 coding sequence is TGTGCCAGCAGCGTAGACCCAACTGAGCGGCCCTACAATGAGCAGTTCTTC.

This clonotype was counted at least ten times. CDR3 protein: CASMGGPREQFF. The DNA for the CDR3 is TGTGCCAGCATGGGGGGACCTAGGGAGCAGTTCTTC. The chain carries TRBV6-5 and TRBJ2-1; maybe TRBD2 (6 bases). CDR1 MNHEY and CDR2 SVGAGI come from the germline V gene. The CDR3 totals 12 residues. V dropped 7 bases and J dropped 10 bases, with 14 bases sitting between them.

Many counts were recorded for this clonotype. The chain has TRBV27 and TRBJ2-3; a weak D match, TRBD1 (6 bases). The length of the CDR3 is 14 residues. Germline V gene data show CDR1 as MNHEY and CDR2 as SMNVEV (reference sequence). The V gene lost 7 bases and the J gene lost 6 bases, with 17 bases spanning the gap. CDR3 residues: CASKLQGVSDTQYF. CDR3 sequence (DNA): TGTGCCAGCAAATTACAGGGAGTATCGGATACGCAGTATTTT.

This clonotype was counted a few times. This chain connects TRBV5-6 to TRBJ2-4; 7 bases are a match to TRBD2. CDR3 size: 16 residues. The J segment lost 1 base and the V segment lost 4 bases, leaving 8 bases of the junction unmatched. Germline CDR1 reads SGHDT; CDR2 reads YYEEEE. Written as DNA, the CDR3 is TGTGCCAGCAGCCTCGACGTTAGCGGGGCCAAAAACATTCAGTACTTC. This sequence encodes CASSLDVSGAKNIQYF.

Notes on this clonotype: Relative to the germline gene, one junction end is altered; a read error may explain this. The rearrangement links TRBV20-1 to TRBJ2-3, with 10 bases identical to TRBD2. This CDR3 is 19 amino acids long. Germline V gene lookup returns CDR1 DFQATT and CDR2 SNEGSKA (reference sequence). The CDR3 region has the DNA TGCTGTGCTAGACTACGGCCCTGGAGGAGCGGGGGGGCCAGGGATACGCAGTATTTT. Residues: CCARLRPWRSGGARDTQYF.

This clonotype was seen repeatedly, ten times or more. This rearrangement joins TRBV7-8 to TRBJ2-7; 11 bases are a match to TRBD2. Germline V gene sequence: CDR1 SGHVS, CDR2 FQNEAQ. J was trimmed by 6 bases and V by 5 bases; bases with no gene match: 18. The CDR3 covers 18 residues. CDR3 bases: TGTGCCAGCAGCGGTAGGGTCCTAGCGGGGGGCCCAGACGGCGAGCAGTACTTC. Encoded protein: CASSGRVLAGGPDGEQYF.

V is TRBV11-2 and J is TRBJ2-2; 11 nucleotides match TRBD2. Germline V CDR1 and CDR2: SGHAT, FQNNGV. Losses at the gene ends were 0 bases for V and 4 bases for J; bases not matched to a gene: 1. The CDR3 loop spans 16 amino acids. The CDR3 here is CASSLEGLAATGELFF. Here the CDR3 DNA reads TGTGCCAGCAGCTTAGAGGGACTAGCGGCCACCGGGGAGCTGTTTTTT.

The CDR3 is CASSQEVGDEQYF. The DNA for the CDR3 is TGCGCCAGCAGCCAAGAAGTCGGGGACGAGCAGTACTTC. The chain combines TRBV4-3 with TRBJ2-7; tentative D call: TRBD2 (5 bases). Looked up from germline, CDR1 is LGHNA and CDR2 is YSLEER. The ends were cut back, 0 bases at V and 5 bases at J, with 8 bases in the middle. This CDR3 region has 13 residues.

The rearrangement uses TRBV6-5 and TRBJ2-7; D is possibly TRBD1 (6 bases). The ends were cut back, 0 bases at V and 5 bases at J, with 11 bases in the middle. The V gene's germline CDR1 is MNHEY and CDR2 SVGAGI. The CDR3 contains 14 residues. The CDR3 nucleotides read TGTGCCAGCAGTTACTCGGGGACAATGGACGAGCAGTACGTC. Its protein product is CASSYSGTMDEQYV.

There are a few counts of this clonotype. This CDR3 reads CASSLVGGPNEKLFF. The DNA for the CDR3 is TGTGCCAGCAGCTTAGTAGGCGGGCCGAATGAAAAACTGTTTTTT. The rearrangement joins TRBV7-2 to TRBJ1-4, with unresolved D. Germline V gene sequence: CDR1 SGHTA, CDR2 FQGNSA. The CDR3 is made up of 15 amino acids. The germline V and J ends were trimmed by 1 base and 5 bases, with 11 bases remaining between them.

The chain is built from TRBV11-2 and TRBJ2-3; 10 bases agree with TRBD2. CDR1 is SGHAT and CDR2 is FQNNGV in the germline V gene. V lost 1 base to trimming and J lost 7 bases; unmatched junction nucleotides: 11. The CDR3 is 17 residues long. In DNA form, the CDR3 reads TGTGCCAGCAGCTTAGGGGCCGGCCTAGCGGGGGCGCATACGCAGTATTTT. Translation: CASSLGAGLAGAHTQYF.

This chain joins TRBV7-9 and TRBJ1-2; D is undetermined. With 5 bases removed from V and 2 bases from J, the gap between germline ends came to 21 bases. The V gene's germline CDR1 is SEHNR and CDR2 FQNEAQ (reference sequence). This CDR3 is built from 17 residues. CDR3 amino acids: CASSRQDGLTWNYGYTF. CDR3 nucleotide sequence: TGTGCCAGCAGCCGCCAGGACGGCCTAACATGGAACTATGGCTACACCTTC.